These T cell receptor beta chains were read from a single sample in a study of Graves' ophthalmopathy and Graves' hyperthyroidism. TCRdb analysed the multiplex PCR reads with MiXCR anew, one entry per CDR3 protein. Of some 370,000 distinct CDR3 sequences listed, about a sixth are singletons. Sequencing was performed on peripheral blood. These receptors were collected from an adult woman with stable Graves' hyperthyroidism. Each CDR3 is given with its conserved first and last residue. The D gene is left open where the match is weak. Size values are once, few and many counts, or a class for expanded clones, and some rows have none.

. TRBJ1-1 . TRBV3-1 TGTGCCAGCAGCCAAGACGCCACGAGAGAGAACACTGAAGCTTTCTTT CASSQDATRENTEAFF
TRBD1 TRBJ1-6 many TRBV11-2 TGTGCCAGCAGCTTACTCCAGGGGGATTCACCCCTCCACTTT CASSLLQGDSPLHF
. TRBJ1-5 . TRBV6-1 TGTGCCAGCAGTGAAAGGGTGTCGTTTAGCAATCAGCCCCAGCATTTT CASSERVSFSNQPQHF
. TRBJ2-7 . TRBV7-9 TGTGCCAGCAGCTTAAGGTTGTTAGTCGACGAGCAGTACTTC CASSLRLLVDEQYF
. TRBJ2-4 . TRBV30 TGTGCCTGGAGTGTAGGGGGAGACAAAAACATTCAGTACTTC CAWSVGGDKNIQYF
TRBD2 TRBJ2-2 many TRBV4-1 TGCGCCAGCAGCCAGGTTACTAGCGTCGGGGAGCTGTTTTTT CASSQVTSVGELFF
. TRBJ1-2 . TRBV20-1 TGCAGTGCTAGAGGGACGGCTAACTATGGCTACACCTTC CSARGTANYGYTF
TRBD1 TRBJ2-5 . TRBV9 TGTGCCAGCAGCCCCCGTCCCGGGACAGGGAGCCAAGAGACCCAGTACTTC CASSPRPGTGSQETQYF
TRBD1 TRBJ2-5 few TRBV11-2 TGTGCCAGCAGCAAGGACAGGGTGGGGGAGACCCAGTACTTC CASSKDRVGETQYF
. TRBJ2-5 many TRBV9 TGTGCCAGCAGCGTAGGGGCCGACCAAGAGACCCAGTACTTC CASSVGADQETQYF
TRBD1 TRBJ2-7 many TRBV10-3 TGTGCCATCAGTGAAGGCTGGACAGGGGCTACCTACGAGCAGTACTTC CAISEGWTGATYEQYF
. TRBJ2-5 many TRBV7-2 TGTGCCAGCAGCCCCAGACGCAATCAAGAGACCCAGTACTTC CASSPRRNQETQYF
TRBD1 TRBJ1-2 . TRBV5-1 TGCGCCAGCAGCTCCGGACAGGCCCGGGGCTACAACTTC CASSSGQARGYNF
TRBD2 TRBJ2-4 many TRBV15 TGTGCCACCAACCCGACTAGCGGGCTGGCCAAAAACATTCAGTACTTC CATNPTSGLAKNIQYF
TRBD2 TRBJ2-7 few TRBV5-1 TGCGCCAGCAGCGAGGGCGGGAGTTACCACGAGCAGTACTTC CASSEGGSYHEQYF
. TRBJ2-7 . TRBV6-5 TGTGCCAGCAGTTTACAGGAGTTTGGGGAGCAGTACTTC CASSLQEFGEQYF
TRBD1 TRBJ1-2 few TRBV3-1 TGTGCCAGCAGCTTTCGGACAGGGAAAGACGAGTACTATGGCTACACCTTC CASSFRTGKDEYYGYTF
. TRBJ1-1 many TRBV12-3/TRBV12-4 TGTGCCAGCAGCCTGAACTTTCTGGGCCCTGAAGCTTTCTTT CASSLNFLGPEAFF
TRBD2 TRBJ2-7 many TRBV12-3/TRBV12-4 TGTGCCAGCAGTTTAGAGGGACTAGCGGGCCTTTACCAGCAGTACTTC CASSLEGLAGLYQQYF
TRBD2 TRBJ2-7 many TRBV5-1 TGCGCCAGCCGAGCGGGGGAGTTTGGCTACGAGCAGTACTTC CASRAGEFGYEQYF
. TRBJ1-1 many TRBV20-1 TGCAGTGCTATCAACTCCGGGACTCAAAACCGGGCTGAAGCTTTCTTT CSAINSGTQNRAEAFF
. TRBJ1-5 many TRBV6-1 TGTGCCAGCAGTGACCAGACAAAAGGGTATCAGCCCCAGCATTTT CASSDQTKGYQPQHF
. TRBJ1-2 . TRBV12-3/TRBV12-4 TGTGCCAGCAGTACCCCCGACAGGTTTTCTTATGATGGCTACACCTTC CASSTPDRFSYDGYTF
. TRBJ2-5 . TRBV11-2 TGTGCCAGCAGCCCCATTGGGTGGCGGGAATTTAGATTCGTAGAGACCCAGTACTTC CASSPIGWREFRFVETQYF
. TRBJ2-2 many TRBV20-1 TGCAGTGCTAAAATCGGAGGGCCCGGCGGGGAGCTGTTTTTT CSAKIGGPGGELFF
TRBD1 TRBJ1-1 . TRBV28 TGTGCCAGCGGCTTGACAGGGGGCGATGGTAGCACTGAAGCTTTCTTT CASGLTGGDGSTEAFF
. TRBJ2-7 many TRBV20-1 TGCAGTGCTAGTCGACCACGGGGCCTCTACGAGCAGTACTTC CSASRPRGLYEQYF
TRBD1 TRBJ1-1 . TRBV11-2 TGTGCCAGCAGCCCCAATCGGGACAGAGAAGCTTTCTTT CASSPNRDREAFF
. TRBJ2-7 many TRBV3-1 TGTGCCAGCAGCCAACTCGGTCACGACGAGCAGTACTTC CASSQLGHDEQYF
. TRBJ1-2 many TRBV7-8 TGTGCCAGCAGCCACGGGACAATGGCCTATGGCTACACCTTC CASSHGTMAYGYTF
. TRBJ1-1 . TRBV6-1 TGTGCCAGCATCCCCAGGGCCGCCACTGAAGCTTTCTTT CASIPRAATEAFF
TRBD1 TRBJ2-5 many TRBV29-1 TGCAGCGTTGATGTCACAGGGGGAGGAAGGGAGACCCAGTACTTC CSVDVTGGGRETQYF
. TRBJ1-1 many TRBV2 TGTGCCAGCAGTTACGAAGACACTGAAGCTCTCTTT CASSYEDTEALF
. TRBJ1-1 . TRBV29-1 TGCAGCGTTGCTCAACAGTTTGAAGCTTTCTTT CSVAQQFEAFF
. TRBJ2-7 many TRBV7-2 TGTGCCAGCAGTCCCCCCGGGCTCTCCGCCATCGGAAAGCAGTACTTC CASSPPGLSAIGKQYF
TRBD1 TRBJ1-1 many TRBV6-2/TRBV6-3 TGTGCCAGCAGTTACCCCCCGGGACAGGGCATGAACACTGAAGCTTTCTTT CASSYPPGQGMNTEAFF
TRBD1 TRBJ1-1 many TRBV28 TGTGCCAGTATATTCAGGGGGGAGACTGAAGCTTTCTTT CASIFRGETEAFF
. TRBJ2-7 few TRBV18 TGTGCCAGCTCACCAGGACAGTTTAGCGAGCAGTACTTC CASSPGQFSEQYF
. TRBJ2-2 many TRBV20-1 TGCAGTGCTAAGGCTGGGGGCGGGAACACCGGGGAGCTGTTTTTT CSAKAGGGNTGELFF
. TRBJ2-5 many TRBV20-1 TGCAGTGCTAGAGGGGCGGGCGGACGGCACCCAGGGACCCAGTACTTC CSARGAGGRHPGTQYF
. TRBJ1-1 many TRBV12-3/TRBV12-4 TGTGCCAGCAGTCTGGACAGTGAACAAGGGAACACTGAAGCTTTCTTT CASSLDSEQGNTEAFF
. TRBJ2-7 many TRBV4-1 TGCGCCAGCAGCCAAGATCTGGTAGGCGGCTCCTACGAGCAGTACTTC CASSQDLVGGSYEQYF
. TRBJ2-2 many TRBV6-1 TGTGCCAGCAGCATTAAGGCCTCCGCGAACACCGGGGAGCTGTTTTTT CASSIKASANTGELFF
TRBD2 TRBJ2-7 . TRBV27 TGTGCCAGCAGTTTATCAGGGAGCGGGGGGGCCTTCCCCCACGAGCAGTACTTC CASSLSGSGGAFPHEQYF
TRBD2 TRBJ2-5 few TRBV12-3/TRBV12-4 TGTGCCAGCAGTTGGGGGGGGAGGGCTAGCGGACGCCAAGAGACCCAGTACTTC CASSWGGRASGRQETQYF
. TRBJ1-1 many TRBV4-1 TGCGCCAGCAGCCAGAGAGGGGGGGGCACTGAAGCTTTCTTT CASSQRGGGTEAFF
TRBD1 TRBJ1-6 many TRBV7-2 TGTGCCAGCAGTCAGGCGGGACAGATAAATTCACCCCTCCACTTT CASSQAGQINSPLHF
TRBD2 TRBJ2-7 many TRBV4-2 TGTGCCAGCAGCCAGGGAGCGGGACCAAGCTCCTACGAGCAGTACTTC CASSQGAGPSSYEQYF
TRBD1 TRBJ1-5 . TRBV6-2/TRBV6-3 TGTGCCAGCACCAATATCGGACAGGGCGGCAATCAGCCCCAGCATTTT CASTNIGQGGNQPQHF
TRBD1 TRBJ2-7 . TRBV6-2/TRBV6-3 TGTGCCAGCAGACCCACGGGACAGGGACCCTCTGTCGAGCAGTACTTC CASRPTGQGPSVEQYF
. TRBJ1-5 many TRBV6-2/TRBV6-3 TGTGCCAGCACCACGGGGAGGCAGCCCCAGCATTTT CASTTGRQPQHF
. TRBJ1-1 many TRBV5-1 TGCGCCAGCAGCATGGTTGGGAGAACTGAAGCTTTCTTT CASSMVGRTEAFF
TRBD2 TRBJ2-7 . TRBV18 TGTGCCAGCTCCCCCCTGGCTGCTAGCGGGAGCCACGAGCAGTACTTC CASSPLAASGSHEQYF